The clone carrying this TCR beta chain was seen a few times. What it binds is not known. This sample was included in a study of T cell repertoires in cytomegalovirus infection. At the level of the study: From public TCR beta signatures came an indication of both CMV infection and matching HLA type. Study-level findings and limits: Dominating the ex vivo response were HLA-C-restricted CMV-specific TCR beta clonotypes. People with CMV and the relevant HLA were identified by cumulative public TCR beta family frequency.

Trimming at V came to 10 bases and at J to 3 bases, leaving 9 bases not matched to a gene. This CDR3 comprises 14 residues. CDR1 and CDR2 (germline): SNHLY, FYNNEI. TCRdb recomputed calls from the reads with MiXCR, one row per CDR3 protein. The table lists roughly 300,000 distinct CDR3 sequences, about 23% of them singletons. The specimen sequenced was PBMCs. The V gene is TRBV2, the J gene TRBJ1-2, with 9 bases fitting TRBD1. The sequence derives from a human donor in good health (CMV status not recorded). Some clones in this sample may be carry-over from other donors' samples. DNA of the CDR3: TGTGCCACGATATCGACAGGGGGATACTATGGCTACACCTTC. It encodes CATISTGGYYGYTF.